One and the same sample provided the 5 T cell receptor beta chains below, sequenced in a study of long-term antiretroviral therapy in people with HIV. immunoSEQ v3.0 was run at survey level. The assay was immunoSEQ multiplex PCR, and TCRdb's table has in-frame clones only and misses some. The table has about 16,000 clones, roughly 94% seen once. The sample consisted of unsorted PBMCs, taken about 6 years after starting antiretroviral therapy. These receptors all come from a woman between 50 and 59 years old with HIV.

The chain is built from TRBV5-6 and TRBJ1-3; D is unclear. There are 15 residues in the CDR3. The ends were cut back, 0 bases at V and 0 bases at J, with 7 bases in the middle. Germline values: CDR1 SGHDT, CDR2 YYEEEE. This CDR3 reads CASSLVHRSGNTIYF. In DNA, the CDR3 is TGTGCCAGCAGCTTGGTCCATCGCTCTGGAAACACCATATATTTT.

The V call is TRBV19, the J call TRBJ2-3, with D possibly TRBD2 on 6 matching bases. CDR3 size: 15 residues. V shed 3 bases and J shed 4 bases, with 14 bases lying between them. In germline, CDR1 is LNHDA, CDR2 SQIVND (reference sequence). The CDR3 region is CASSIFREIADTQYF. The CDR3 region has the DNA TGTGCCAGTAGTATTTTCCGGGAGATCGCAGATACGCAGTATTTT.

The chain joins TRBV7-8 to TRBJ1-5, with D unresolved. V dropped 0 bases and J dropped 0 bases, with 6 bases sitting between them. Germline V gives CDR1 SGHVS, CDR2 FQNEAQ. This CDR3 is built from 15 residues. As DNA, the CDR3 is TGTGCCAGCAGCTTAGCGGGGAATAGCAATCAGCCCCAGCATTTT. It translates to CASSLAGNSNQPQHF.

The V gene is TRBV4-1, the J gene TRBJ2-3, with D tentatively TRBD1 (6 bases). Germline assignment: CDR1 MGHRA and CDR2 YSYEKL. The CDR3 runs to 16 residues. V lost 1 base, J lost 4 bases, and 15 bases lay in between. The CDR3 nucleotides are TGCGCCAGCAGCCAAGTCATCAGGGGTGGCGCAGATACGCAGTATTTT. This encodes CASSQVIRGGADTQYF.

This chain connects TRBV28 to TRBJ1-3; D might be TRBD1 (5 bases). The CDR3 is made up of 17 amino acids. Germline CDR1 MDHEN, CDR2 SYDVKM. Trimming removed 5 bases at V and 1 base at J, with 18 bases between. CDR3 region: CASSPYLGTDSGNTIYF. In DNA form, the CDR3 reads TGTGCCAGCAGTCCCTACCTCGGGACGGATTCTGGAAACACCATATATTTT.